This is a list of T cell receptor beta chains from one sample in a study of T cells after yellow fever vaccination. MiXCR, applied by TCRdb to the 5' RACE reads, yields one record per CDR3 protein. The data contain hundreds of thousands of distinct CDR3 sequences, 12% of them singletons. The sequencing used PBMCs, collected on the day of the yellow fever booster vaccination. All receptors come from a man aged 30 to 45 who received the YFV17D yellow fever vaccine. CDR3s include the opening cysteine and the closing phenylalanine or tryptophan. A D gene is named only where the DNA matches it firmly. Rows may omit the clone size; those that give it use once, few, many or a size class.

many	TRBD2	TRBV4-2	TRBJ2-3	TGTGCCAGCAGCCAAGATACGGCTAGCGGGAGCACAGATACGCAGTATTTT	CASSQDTASGSTDTQYF
many	.	TRBV20-1	TRBJ1-4	TGCAGTGCTAGAGTTGAGGGCTGGCAGGGCGGTTCTAATGAAAAACTGTTTTTT	CSARVEGWQGGSNEKLFF
.	TRBD1	TRBV29-1	TRBJ2-5	TGCAGCGTTTGGGACAGGGGGGAGACCCAGTACTTC	CSVWDRGETQYF
.	.	TRBV13	TRBJ2-2	TGTGCCAGCGGCCCTGGGAGCCAGGGCGGCACCGGGGAGCTGTTTTTT	CASGPGSQGGTGELFF
many	.	TRBV7-2	TRBJ2-5	TGTGCCAGCAGGAGTGGTGGCCTAGCAAGAGAGACCCAGTACTTC	CASRSGGLARETQYF
.	.	TRBV5-1	TRBJ2-7	TGCGCCAGCAGCTTGGAGGAGGGGATGGAGCAGTACTTC	CASSLEEGMEQYF
many	.	TRBV9	TRBJ2-5	TGTGCCAGCAGCGTAGTTCAGGGAGGACAAGAGACCCAGTACTTC	CASSVVQGGQETQYF
few	TRBD1	TRBV5-6	TRBJ2-2	TGTGCCAGCAGCTTTAGGGGGCGCGCGAACACCGGGGAGCTGTTTTTT	CASSFRGRANTGELFF
.	TRBD1	TRBV7-2	TRBJ1-2	TGTGCCAGCAGCAGGGACAGGGGTGGTGGCTACACCTTC	CASSRDRGGGYTF
few	.	TRBV28	TRBJ1-1	TGTGCCAGCAGTTTATCGGGGGAGGACGGCACTGAAGCTTTCTTT	CASSLSGEDGTEAFF
many	.	TRBV7-2	TRBJ1-3	TGTGCCAGCAGCCCGAGGGGACGGAGCTCTGGAAACACCATATATTTT	CASSPRGRSSGNTIYF
many	TRBD2	TRBV11-2	TRBJ2-1	TGTGCCAGCAGCTTGAAAGCGGGAGAGGGCAATGAGCAGTTCTTC	CASSLKAGEGNEQFF
.	.	TRBV7-2	TRBJ2-7	TGTGCCAGCAGCTCACAGGGAAGTGACGAGCAGTACTTC	CASSSQGSDEQYF
.	TRBD2	TRBV20-1	TRBJ2-7	TGCAGTGTCGCGAAAAGCGGGAGGGCCCCTTACGAGCAGTACTTC	CSVAKSGRAPYEQYF
.	.	TRBV20-1	TRBJ2-5	TGCAGTGCTAGAGCCGGACAGACCCAGTACTTC	CSARAGQTQYF
.	.	TRBV5-5	TRBJ1-1	TGTGCCAGCAGCTTCCCAGGGGCGGCTGAAGCTTTCTTT	CASSFPGAAEAFF